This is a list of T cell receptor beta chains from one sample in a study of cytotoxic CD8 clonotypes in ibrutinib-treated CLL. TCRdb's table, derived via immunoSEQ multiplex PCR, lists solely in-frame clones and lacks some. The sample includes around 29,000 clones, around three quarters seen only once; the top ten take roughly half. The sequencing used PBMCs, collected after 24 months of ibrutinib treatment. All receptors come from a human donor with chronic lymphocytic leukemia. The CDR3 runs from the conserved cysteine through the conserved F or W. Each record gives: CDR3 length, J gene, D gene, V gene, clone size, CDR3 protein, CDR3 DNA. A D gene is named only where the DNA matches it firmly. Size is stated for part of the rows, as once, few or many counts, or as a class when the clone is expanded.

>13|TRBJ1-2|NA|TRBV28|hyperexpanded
CASTIVASRGYTF
TGTGCCAGCACTATTGTCGCCTCTCGGGGCTACACCTTC
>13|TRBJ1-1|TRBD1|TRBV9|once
CASSGQGYTEAFF
TGTGCCAGCAGCGGACAGGGGTACACTGAAGCTTTCTTT
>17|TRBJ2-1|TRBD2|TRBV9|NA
CASSVGAGGPGINEQFF
TGTGCCAGCAGCGTAGGTGCGGGGGGGCCGGGCATCAATGAGCAGTTCTTC
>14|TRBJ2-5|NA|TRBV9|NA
CASSVATTRETQYF
TGTGCCAGCAGCGTAGCCACAACTCGAGAGACCCAGTACTTC
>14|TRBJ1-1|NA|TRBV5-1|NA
CATRVDLRGTEAFF
TGCGCCACCCGGGTAGACCTCAGAGGCACTGAAGCTTTCTTT
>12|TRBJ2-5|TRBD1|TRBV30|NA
CAWSVQGETQYF
TGTGCCTGGAGTGTACAGGGGGAGACCCAGTACTTC
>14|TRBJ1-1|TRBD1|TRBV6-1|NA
CASSVAGGMTEAFF
TGTGCCAGCAGTGTAGCAGGGGGCATGACTGAAGCTTTCTTT
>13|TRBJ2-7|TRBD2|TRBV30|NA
CAWSVLAGVEQYF
TGTGCCTGGAGTGTACTAGCGGGGGTCGAGCAGTACTTC
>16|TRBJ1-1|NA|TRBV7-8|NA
CASSLVNPGANTEAFF
TGTGCCAGCAGCTTAGTCAACCCCGGGGCGAACACTGAAGCTTTCTTT
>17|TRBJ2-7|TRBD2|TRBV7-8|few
CASRAGTSGGISYEQYF
TGTGCCAGCAGAGCCGGGACTAGCGGGGGAATCTCCTACGAGCAGTACTTC
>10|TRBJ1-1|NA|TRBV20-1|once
CSARRAGAFF
TGCAGTGCCAGGAGGGCTGGAGCTTTCTTT
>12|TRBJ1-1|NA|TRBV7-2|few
CASSFIGTEAFF
TGTGCCAGCAGCTTTATAGGCACTGAAGCTTTCTTT
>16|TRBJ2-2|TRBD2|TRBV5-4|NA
CASSLGLAGFTGELFF
TGTGCCAGCAGCCTAGGACTAGCGGGGTTCACCGGGGAGCTGTTTTTT
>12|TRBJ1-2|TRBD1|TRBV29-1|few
CSVPSTGSGYTF
TGCAGCGTTCCCTCGACAGGGAGTGGCTACACCTTC
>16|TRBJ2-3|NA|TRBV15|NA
CATSRDRAGATDTQYF
TGTGCCACCAGCAGAGATCGGGCAGGCGCCACAGATACGCAGTATTTT
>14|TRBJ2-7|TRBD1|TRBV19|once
CASTSFGQGEEQYF
TGTGCCAGTACCTCCTTTGGACAGGGTGAGGAGCAGTACTTC
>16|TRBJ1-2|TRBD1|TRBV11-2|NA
CASSPINRGRFYGYTF
TGTGCCAGCAGCCCAATAAACAGGGGGCGTTTCTATGGCTACACCTTC
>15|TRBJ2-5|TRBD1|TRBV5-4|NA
CASSQTTGNQETQYF
TGTGCCAGCAGCCAGACGACAGGGAACCAAGAGACCCAGTACTTC
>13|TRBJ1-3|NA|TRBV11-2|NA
CASSSISWNTIYF
TGTGCCAGCAGCTCCATATCCTGGAACACCATATATTTT
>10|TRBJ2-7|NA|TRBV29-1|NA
CSVEGDWRYF
TGCAGCGTTGAGGGGGACTGGCGGTACTTC
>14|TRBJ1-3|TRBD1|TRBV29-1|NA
CSAGTGISGNTIYF
TGCAGCGCCGGGACAGGAATCTCTGGAAACACCATATATTTT
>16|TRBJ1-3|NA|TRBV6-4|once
CASSDPPRRVGNTIYF
TGTGCCAGCAGTGACCCCCCCCGTAGGGTTGGAAACACCATATATTTT
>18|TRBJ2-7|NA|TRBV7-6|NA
CASSLERRGTRFRNEQYF
TGTGCCAGCAGCTTAGAACGAAGGGGGACCCGGTTTAGGAACGAGCAGTACTTC
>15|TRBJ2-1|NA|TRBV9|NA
CASSVGLSSYNEQFF
TGTGCCAGCAGCGTAGGGCTCAGCTCCTACAATGAGCAGTTCTTC
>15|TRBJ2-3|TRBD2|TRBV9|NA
CASSTLAGPTDTQYF
TGTGCCAGCAGCACCTTAGCGGGTCCCACAGATACGCAGTATTTT
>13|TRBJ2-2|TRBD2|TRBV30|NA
CAWSWGGFGELFF
TGTGCCTGGAGCTGGGGGGGTTTTGGGGAGCTGTTTTTT
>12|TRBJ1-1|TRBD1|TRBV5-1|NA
CASGTGGSKAFF
TGCGCCAGTGGGACAGGGGGCTCTAAAGCTTTCTTT
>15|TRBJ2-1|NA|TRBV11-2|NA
CASSLDGVGDNEQFF
TGTGCCAGCAGCTTAGACGGTGTGGGGGACAATGAGCAGTTCTTC
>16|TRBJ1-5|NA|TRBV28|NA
CASSFYRHDGNQPQHF
TGTGCCAGCAGTTTTTACAGGCACGATGGCAATCAGCCCCAGCATTTT
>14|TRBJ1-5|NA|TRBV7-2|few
CASSTENRVQPQHF
TGTGCCAGCAGCACCGAAAACAGGGTTCAGCCCCAGCATTTT
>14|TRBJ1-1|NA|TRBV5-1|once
CASSLLGGSTEAFF
TGCGCCAGCAGCTTGTTGGGGGGGAGCACTGAAGCTTTCTTT
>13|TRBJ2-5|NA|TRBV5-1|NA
CASSPDISETQYF
TGCGCCAGCAGCCCGGATATTTCGGAGACCCAGTACTTC
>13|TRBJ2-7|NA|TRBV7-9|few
CASADSRFYEQYF
TGTGCCAGCGCCGACAGCAGATTCTACGAGCAGTACTTC
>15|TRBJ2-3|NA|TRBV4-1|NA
CASSQEGGGGDTQYF
TGCGCCAGCAGCCAAGAGGGGGGCGGTGGAGATACGCAGTATTTT
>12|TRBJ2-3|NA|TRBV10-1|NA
CASSVIGGSQYF
TGCGCCAGCAGTGTAATAGGGGGATCTCAGTATTTT
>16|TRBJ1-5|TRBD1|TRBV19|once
CASSIRQGYGDQPQHF
TGTGCCAGTAGTATTCGACAGGGGTACGGAGACCAGCCCCAGCATTTT
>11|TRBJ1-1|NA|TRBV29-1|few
CSVAVGIEAFF
TGCAGCGTGGCCGTTGGGATTGAGGCTTTCTTT
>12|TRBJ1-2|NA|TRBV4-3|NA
CASSHGGTRETF
TGCGCCAGCAGCCATGGTGGAACCCGCGAGACCTTC
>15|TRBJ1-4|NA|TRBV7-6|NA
CASSLGAQSNEKLFF
TGTGCCAGCAGCTTAGGGGCACAGTCTAATGAAAAACTGTTTTTT
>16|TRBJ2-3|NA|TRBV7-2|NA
CASSLGFGDSTDTQYF
TGTGCCAGCAGCTTAGGCTTCGGGGACAGCACAGATACGCAGTATTTT
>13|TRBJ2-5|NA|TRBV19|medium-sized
CASSIADFGTQYF
TGTGCCAGTAGTATAGCCGACTTTGGGACCCAGTACTTC